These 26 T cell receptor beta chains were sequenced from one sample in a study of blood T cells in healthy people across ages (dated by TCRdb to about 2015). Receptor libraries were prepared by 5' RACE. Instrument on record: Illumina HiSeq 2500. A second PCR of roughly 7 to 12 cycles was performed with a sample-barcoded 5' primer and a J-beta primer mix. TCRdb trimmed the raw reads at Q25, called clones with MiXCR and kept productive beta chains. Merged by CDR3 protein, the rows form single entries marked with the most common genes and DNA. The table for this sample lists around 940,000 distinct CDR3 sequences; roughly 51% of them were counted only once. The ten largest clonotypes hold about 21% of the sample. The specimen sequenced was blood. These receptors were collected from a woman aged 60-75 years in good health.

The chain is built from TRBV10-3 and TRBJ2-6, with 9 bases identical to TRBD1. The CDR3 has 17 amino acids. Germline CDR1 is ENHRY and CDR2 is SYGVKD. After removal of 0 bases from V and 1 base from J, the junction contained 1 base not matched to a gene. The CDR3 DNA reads TGTGCCATCAGTGAGTCGGGACAGGGTTCTGGGGCCAACGTCCTGACTTTC. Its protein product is CAISESGQGSGANVLTF.

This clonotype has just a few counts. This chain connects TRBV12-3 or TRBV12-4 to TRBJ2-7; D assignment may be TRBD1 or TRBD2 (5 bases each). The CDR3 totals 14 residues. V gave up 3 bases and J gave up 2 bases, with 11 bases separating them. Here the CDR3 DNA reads TGTGCCAGCAGTTTTTGGGACCGCACCTACGAGCAGTACTTC. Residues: CASSFWDRTYEQYF.

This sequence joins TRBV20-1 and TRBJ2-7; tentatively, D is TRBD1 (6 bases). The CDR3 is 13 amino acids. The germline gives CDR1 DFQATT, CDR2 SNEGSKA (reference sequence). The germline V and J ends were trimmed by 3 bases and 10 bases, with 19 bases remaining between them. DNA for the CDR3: TGCAGTGCTAGTAAATCTAGCAGGGGTACCCAGTACTTC. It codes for CSASKSSRGTQYF.

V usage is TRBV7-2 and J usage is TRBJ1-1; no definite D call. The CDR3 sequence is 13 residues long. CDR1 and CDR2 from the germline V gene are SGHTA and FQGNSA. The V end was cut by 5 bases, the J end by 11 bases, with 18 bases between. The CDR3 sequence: CASSRGPHLSAFF. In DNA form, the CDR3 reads TGTGCCAGCAGCCGTGGACCGCATCTATCGGCTTTCTTT.

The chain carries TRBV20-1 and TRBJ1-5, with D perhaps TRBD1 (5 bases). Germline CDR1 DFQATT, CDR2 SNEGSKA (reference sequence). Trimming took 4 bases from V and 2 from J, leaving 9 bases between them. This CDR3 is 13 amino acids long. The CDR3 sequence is CSAIPGGNQPQHF. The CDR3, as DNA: TGCAGTGCTATACCGGGGGGCAATCAGCCCCAGCATTTT.

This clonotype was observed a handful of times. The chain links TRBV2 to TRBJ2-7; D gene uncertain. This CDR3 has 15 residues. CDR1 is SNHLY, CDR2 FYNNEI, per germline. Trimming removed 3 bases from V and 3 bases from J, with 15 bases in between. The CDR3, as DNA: TGTGCCAGCAGTGATTCCGGCGGCGTCATCTACGAGCAGTACTTC. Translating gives CASSDSGGVIYEQYF.

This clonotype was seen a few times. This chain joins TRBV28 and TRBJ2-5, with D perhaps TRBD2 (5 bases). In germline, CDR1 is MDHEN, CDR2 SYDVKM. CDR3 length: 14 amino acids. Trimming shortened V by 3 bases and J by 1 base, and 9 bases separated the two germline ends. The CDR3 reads CASSLWTLQETQYF. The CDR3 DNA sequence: TGTGCCAGCAGTTTGTGGACTCTCCAAGAGACCCAGTACTTC.

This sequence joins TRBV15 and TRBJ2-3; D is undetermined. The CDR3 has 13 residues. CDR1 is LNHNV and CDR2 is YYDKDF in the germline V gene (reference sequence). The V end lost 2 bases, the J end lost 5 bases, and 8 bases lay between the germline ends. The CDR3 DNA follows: TGTGCCACCAGCAGATCGTTGCGAGATACGCAGTATTTT. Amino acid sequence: CATSRSLRDTQYF.

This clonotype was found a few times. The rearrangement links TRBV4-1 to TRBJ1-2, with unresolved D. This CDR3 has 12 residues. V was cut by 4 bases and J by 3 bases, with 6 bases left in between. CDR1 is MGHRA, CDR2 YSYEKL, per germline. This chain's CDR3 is CASSRGDYGYTF. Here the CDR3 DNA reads TGCGCCAGCAGCCGGGGAGACTATGGCTACACCTTC.

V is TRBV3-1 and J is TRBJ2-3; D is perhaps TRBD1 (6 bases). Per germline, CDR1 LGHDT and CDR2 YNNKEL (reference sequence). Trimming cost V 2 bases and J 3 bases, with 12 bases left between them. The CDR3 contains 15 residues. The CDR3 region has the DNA TGTGCCAGCAGCCAATCACGACAGGCAACAGATACGCAGTATTTT. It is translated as CASSQSRQATDTQYF.

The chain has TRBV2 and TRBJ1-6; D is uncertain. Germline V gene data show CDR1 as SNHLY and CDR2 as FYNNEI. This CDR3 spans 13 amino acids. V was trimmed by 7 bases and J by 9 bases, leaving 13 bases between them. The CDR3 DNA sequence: TGTGCCAGCAAGATCGGACCATCTTCACCCCTCCACTTT. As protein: CASKIGPSSPLHF.

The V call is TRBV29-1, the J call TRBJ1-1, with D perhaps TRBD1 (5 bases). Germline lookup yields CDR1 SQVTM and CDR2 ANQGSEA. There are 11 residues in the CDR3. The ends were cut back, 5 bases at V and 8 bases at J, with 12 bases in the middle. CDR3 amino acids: CSVSHQGEAFF. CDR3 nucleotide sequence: TGCAGCGTTAGCCATCAGGGAGAAGCTTTCTTT.

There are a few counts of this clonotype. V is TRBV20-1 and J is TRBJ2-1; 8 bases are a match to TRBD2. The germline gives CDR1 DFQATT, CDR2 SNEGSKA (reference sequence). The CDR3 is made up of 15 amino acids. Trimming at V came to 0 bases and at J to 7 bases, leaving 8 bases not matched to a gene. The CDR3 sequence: CSARDWGGRPNEQFF. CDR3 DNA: TGCAGTGCTAGAGATTGGGGCGGGAGGCCGAATGAGCAGTTCTTC.

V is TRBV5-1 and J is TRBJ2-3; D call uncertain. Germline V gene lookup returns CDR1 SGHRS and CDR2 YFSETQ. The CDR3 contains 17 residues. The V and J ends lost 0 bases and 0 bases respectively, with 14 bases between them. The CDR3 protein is CASSLAALVGSTDTQYF. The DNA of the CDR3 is TGCGCCAGCAGCTTGGCCGCGTTGGTGGGGAGCACAGATACGCAGTATTTT.

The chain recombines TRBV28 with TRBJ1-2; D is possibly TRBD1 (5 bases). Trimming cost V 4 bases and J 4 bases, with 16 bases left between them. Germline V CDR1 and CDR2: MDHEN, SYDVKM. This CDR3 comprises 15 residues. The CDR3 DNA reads TGTGCCAGCAGTTCACTTCAGGGCTGGACCTATGGCTACACCTTC. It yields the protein CASSSLQGWTYGYTF.

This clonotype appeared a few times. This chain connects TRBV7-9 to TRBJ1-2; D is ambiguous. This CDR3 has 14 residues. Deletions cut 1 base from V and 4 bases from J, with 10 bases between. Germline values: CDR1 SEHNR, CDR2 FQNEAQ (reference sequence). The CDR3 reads CASSLDILGYGYTF. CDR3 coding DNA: TGTGCCAGCAGCTTAGACATCTTGGGCTATGGCTACACCTTC.

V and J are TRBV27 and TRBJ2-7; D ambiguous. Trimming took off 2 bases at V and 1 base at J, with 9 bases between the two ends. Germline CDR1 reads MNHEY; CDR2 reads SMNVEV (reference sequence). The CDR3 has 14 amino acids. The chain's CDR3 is CASSLGIQSYEQYF. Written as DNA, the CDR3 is TGTGCCAGCAGTTTAGGGATTCAATCCTACGAGCAGTACTTC.

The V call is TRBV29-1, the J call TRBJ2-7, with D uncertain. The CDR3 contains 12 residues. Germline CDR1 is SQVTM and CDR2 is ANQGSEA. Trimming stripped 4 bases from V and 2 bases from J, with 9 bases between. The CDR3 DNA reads TGCAGCGTTGCCCCTGGGCCCTACGAGCAGTACTTC. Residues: CSVAPGPYEQYF.

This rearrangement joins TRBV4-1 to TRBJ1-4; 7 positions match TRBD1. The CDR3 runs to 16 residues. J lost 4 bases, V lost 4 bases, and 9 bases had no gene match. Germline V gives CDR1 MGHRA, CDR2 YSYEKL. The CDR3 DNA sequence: TGCGCCAGCAGCCGAGAGGGAACAGGGGTTAATGAAAAACTGTTTTTT. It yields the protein CASSREGTGVNEKLFF.

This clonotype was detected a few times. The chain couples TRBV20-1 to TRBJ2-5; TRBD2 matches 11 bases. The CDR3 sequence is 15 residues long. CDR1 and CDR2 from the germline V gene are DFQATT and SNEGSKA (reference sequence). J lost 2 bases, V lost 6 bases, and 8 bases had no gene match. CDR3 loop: CSARPSGRKQETQYF. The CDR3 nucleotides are TGCAGTGCCAGACCTAGCGGGAGGAAGCAAGAGACCCAGTACTTC.

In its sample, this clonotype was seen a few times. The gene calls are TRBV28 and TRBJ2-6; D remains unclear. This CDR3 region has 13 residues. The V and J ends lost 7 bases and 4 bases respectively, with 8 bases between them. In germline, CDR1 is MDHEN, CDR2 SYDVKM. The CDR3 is CASMAPGANVLTF. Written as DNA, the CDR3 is TGTGCCAGCATGGCCCCCGGGGCCAACGTCCTGACTTTC. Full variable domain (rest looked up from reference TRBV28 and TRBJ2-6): DVKVTQSSRYLVKRTGEKVFLECVQDMDHENMFWYRQDPGLGLRLIYFSYDVKMKEKGDIPEGYSVSREKKERFSLILESASTNQTSMYLCASMAPGANVLTFGAGSRLTVL.

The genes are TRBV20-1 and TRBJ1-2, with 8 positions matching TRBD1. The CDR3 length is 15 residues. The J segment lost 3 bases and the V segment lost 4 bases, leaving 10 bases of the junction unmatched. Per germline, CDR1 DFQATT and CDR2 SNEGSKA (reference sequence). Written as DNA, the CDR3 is TGCAGTGCTAAGACCCAGGGGGCGCCGGACTATGGCTACACCTTC. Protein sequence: CSAKTQGAPDYGYTF.

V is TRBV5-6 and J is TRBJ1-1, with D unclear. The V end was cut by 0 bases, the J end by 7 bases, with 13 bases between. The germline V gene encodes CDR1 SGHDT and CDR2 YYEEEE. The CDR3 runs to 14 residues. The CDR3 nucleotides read TGTGCCAGCAGCTTGGGCGGACGGTCCATTGAAGCTTTCTTT. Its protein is CASSLGGRSIEAFF.

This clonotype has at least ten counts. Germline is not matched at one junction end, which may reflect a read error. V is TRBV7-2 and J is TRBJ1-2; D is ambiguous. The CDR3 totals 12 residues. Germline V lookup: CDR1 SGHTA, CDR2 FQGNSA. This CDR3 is CASSLEGYGYTF. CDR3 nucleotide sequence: TGCGCCAGCAGCTTGGAGGGTTATGGCTACACCTTC.

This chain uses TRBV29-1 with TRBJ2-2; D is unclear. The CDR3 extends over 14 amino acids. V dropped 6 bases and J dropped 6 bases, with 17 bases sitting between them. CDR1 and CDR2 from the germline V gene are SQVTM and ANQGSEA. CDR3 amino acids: CSVVFSRTPGELFF. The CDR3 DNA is TGCAGCGTGGTATTTTCTAGAACCCCCGGGGAGCTGTTTTTT.

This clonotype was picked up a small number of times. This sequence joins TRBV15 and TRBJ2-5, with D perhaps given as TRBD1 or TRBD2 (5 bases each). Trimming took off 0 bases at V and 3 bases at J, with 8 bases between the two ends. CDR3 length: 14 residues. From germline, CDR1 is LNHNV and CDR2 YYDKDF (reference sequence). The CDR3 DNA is TGTGCCACCAGCAGAGATCGGGACGAAGAGACCCAGTACTTC. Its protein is CATSRDRDEETQYF.